This T cell receptor beta chain derives from a study of blood T cell repertoires in COVID-19. Whole-study context: The United States, Italy and Spain provided the acute and convalescent COVID-19 samples.

Germline V gene data show CDR1 as SGHDT and CDR2 as YYEEEE. The length of the CDR3 is 15 residues. V gave up 5 bases and J gave up 1 base; unmatched junction bases: 2. The table lists this clone with a count of one. Sequenced by immunoSEQ multiplex PCR; TCRdb stores in-frame clones only, minus some. Of about 99,000 clones listed, around 84% are singletons. The source material was peripheral blood. V and J are TRBV5-6 and TRBJ2-2; 10 nucleotides match TRBD2. This sequence was found in a man aged 55 to 70 with acute or convalescent COVID-19. The CDR3 spells CASRWTSGNTGELFF. The CDR3 DNA reads TGTGCCAGCAGATGGACTAGCGGGAACACCGGGGAGCTGTTTTTT. Drawing the rest from reference TRBV5-6 and TRBJ2-2, the complete variable domain is DAGVTQSPTHLIKTRGQQVTLRCSPKSGHDTVSWYQQALGQGPQFIFQYYEEEERQRGNFPDRFSGHQFPNYSSELNVNALLLGDSALYLCASRWTSGNTGELFFGEGSRLTVL.